The table lists the clone carrying this T cell receptor beta chain with a few counts. Treatment indicated: roughly 18 received Ad26.COV2.S at low or high dose, single or two shots; about five received placebo; per-sample allocation not given. Sample collection was performed on day 63 after the first vaccine or placebo injection. This entry belongs to a study of Ad26.COV2.S vaccination and SARS-CoV-2 variants. Study background: Each vaccinee took Ad26.COV2.S intramuscularly, once or twice 56 days apart.

The method was immunoSEQ multiplex PCR; TCRdb's version includes in-frame clones alone and lacks a portion of them. The sample includes approximately 300,000 clones, around four fifths seen only once; the top ten take around 2%. Germline V CDR1 and CDR2: SEHNR, FQNEAQ (reference sequence). Trimming at V came to 1 base and at J to 4 bases, leaving 7 bases not matched to a gene. The CDR3 spans 16 residues. V usage is TRBV7-9 and J usage is TRBJ1-1; 9 bases align to TRBD1. The TCR was taken from a person between 18 and 65 years old who received the Ad26.COV2.S COVID-19 vaccine or a placebo. Sequences were derived from peripheral blood, sampled in a trial of Ad26.COV2.S vaccine versus placebo. CDR3 nucleotides: TGTGCCAGCAGCTTAGTCCTTGGACAGGGGATCACTGAAGCTTTCTTT. Translated: CASSLVLGQGITEAFF.